This T cell receptor beta chain stems from a study of control samples from healthy donors and cancer patients. CDR3 length: 13 amino acids. Germline CDR1 MNHEY, CDR2 SVGAGI. Trimming pared 6 bases from V and 0 bases from J, leaving 9 bases between. TCRdb's table, derived via immunoSEQ multiplex PCR, lists solely in-frame clones and lacks some. This sample yields some 100,000 clones, of which just over 85% are seen a single time; roughly 13% belongs to the top ten. Specimen: blood. The J gene is TRBJ2-7, the V gene TRBV6-5, with unresolved D. The TCR sequence derives from a man aged 25 to 45 in good health. The CDR3 region has the DNA TGTGCCAGCAGCAGTACCACCTCCTACGAGCAGTACTTC. This encodes CASSSTTSYEQYF.